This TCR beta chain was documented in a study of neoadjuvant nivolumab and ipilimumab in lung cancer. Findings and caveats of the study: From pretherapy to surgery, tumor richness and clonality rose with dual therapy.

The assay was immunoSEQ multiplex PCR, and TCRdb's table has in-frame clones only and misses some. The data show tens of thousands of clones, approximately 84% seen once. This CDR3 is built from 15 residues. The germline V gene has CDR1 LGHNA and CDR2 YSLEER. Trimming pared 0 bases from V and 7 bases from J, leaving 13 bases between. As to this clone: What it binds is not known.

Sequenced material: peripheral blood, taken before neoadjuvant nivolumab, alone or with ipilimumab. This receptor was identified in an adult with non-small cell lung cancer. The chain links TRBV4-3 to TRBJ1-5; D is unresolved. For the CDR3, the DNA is TGCGCCAGCAGCCAAGAATCAGGCCTCCGGCAGCCCCAGCATTTT. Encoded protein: CASSQESGLRQPQHF.